What follows are 18 T cell receptor beta chains derived from one specimen sequenced in a study of breast tumors, draining lymph nodes, adjacent tissues. Axillary draining lymph nodes of breast cancer patients supplied the node samples. TCRdb redid the calling of the multiplex PCR reads with MiXCR, one entry per CDR3 protein. The profile covers fewer than 200,000 distinct CDR3 sequences, with around a third appearing a single time and around 4.5% taken by the ten largest. The sequenced sample was axillary lymph node tissue. All receptors come from a female donor with breast cancer. Some clones in this sample may be carry-over from other donors' samples.

The gene calls are TRBV7-2 and TRBJ2-4; the match to TRBD1 covers 8 bases. The CDR3 is 15 residues long. Germline V gene lookup returns CDR1 SGHTA and CDR2 FQGNSA. V lost 5 bases to trimming and J lost 0 bases; unmatched junction nucleotides: 3. CDR3 protein: CASSRQGLAKNIQYF. The CDR3 nucleotides are TGTGCCAGCAGCAGACAGGGGCTAGCCAAAAACATTCAGTACTTC.

This clonotype was detected only once. Its ends do not fully match the called genes, so a read error is possible. V usage is TRBV10-3 and J usage is TRBJ1-1; tentative D call: TRBD1 (5 bases). The CDR3 spans 12 residues. Germline CDR1 reads ENHRY; CDR2 reads SYGVKD. The CDR3 reads CAIRGLNAEAFF. The CDR3 DNA follows: TGTGCCATCAGGGGACTGAACGCTGAAGCTTTCTTT.

This clonotype was counted only a few times. This chain links TRBV20-1 with TRBJ1-1; D might be TRBD1 (5 bases). The CDR3 has 14 amino acids. Deletions cut 2 bases from V and 4 bases from J, with 14 bases between. Germline assignment: CDR1 DFQATT and CDR2 SNEGSKA (reference sequence). CDR3 coding DNA: TGCAGTGCTAGACAGTCTCGGGGGGGCACTGAAGCTTTCTTT. This gives the protein CSARQSRGGTEAFF.

The V and J genes are TRBV7-9 and TRBJ2-1; 7 bases line up with TRBD1. Germline CDR1 SEHNR, CDR2 FQNEAQ (reference sequence). This CDR3 contains 14 residues. After removal of 5 bases from V and 7 bases from J, the junction contained 8 bases not matched to a gene. The CDR3: CASSGWGTENEQFF. The CDR3, as DNA: TGTGCCAGCAGCGGATGGGGGACAGAAAATGAGCAGTTCTTC. The variable domain in full, completed from reference TRBV7-9 and TRBJ2-1, reads DTGVSQNPRHKITKRGQNVTFRCDPISEHNRLYWYRQTLGQGPEFLTYFQNEAQLEKSRLLSDRFSAERPKGSFSTLEIQRTEQGDSAMYLCASSGWGTENEQFFGPGTRLTVL.

This clonotype was counted a few times. This chain connects TRBV6-5 to TRBJ2-5; a weak D match, TRBD2 (6 bases). CDR1 is MNHEY, CDR2 SVGAGI, per germline. Trimming shortened V by 7 bases and J by 5 bases, and 17 bases separated the two germline ends. The CDR3 length is 14 residues. The CDR3 DNA reads as TGTGCCAGCACCTCCCGGGGAGGCTACGAGACCCAGTACTTC. Translated: CASTSRGGYETQYF.

The J gene is TRBJ2-5, the V gene TRBV20-1; TRBD2 agrees at 12 bases. Germline trimming cut 3 bases from V and 4 bases from J; bases unmatched to any gene: 0. The germline gives CDR1 DFQATT, CDR2 SNEGSKA (reference sequence). CDR3 length: 13 amino acids. The CDR3 loop is CSARGLAGETQYF. The CDR3 region has the DNA TGCAGTGCTAGGGGACTAGCGGGAGAGACCCAGTACTTC.

This clonotype was observed many times. The genes are TRBV19 and TRBJ2-7; a possible D gene is TRBD1 (6 bases). The CDR3 covers 12 residues. V lost 5 bases to trimming and J lost 6 bases, with 11 bases between them. Looked up from germline, CDR1 is LNHDA and CDR2 is SQIVND (reference sequence). This chain's CDR3 is CASSLTGFEQYF. CDR3 nucleotides: TGTGCCAGTAGTTTAACAGGGTTCGAGCAGTACTTC.

The table lists this clonotype with many counts. The V gene is TRBV9, the J gene TRBJ2-3, with D perhaps matching TRBD1 (5 bases). V was pared by 4 bases and J by 4 bases, with 19 bases between. The CDR3 has 16 residues. Per germline, CDR1 SGDLS and CDR2 YYNGEE. The CDR3 protein is CASSTPRGKVSDTQYF. CDR3 sequence (DNA): TGTGCCAGCAGCACCCCAAGGGGTAAGGTCTCAGATACGCAGTATTTT.

This clonotype has a handful of counts. The rearrangement links TRBV6-1 to TRBJ1-5, with 9 nucleotides matching TRBD1. V was pared by 6 bases and J by 2 bases, with 8 bases of the junction left unmatched. Looked up from germline, CDR1 is MNHNS and CDR2 is SASEGT. The CDR3 runs 16 residues. CDR3 protein: CASRVTGGQGNQPQHF. DNA for the CDR3: TGTGCCAGCAGAGTCACAGGGGGCCAGGGCAATCAGCCCCAGCATTTT.

Regarding this clonotype: With a much larger clone just one base away, this may be a read error. This chain uses TRBV20-1 with TRBJ1-4; TRBD1 matches 7 bases. Germline CDR1 reads DFQATT; CDR2 reads SNEGSKA (reference sequence). V dropped 0 bases and J dropped 4; count of bases not matched to a gene: 17. The CDR3 has 19 amino acids. The CDR3 coding sequence is TGCAGTGCTAGAGACGCGGAAGGGACAGCGATAACTGGTAATGAAAAACTGTTTTTT. Translation: CSARDAEGTAITGNEKLFF.

Of note for this clonotype: A read error may be the cause here, since a much bigger clone is one base away. The chain employs TRBV11-1 and TRBJ2-5, with 8 bases lining up with TRBD2. This CDR3 has 15 amino acids. CDR1 SGHAT and CDR2 FQDESV come from the germline V gene (reference sequence). Germline trimming cut 4 bases from V and 5 bases from J; bases unmatched to any gene: 9. The CDR3 loop is CASSSILAAGETQYF. CDR3 coding DNA: TGTGCCAGCAGCTCAATACTAGCGGCCGGGGAGACCCAGTACTTC.

This clonotype was found many times. The chain carries TRBV20-1 and TRBJ2-3; 9 bases are shared with TRBD2. J gave up 5 bases and V 3 bases, and 12 bases lay outside the gene matches. This CDR3 region has 16 residues. CDR1 is DFQATT and CDR2 is SNEGSKA in the germline V gene (reference sequence). Here the CDR3 DNA reads TGCAGTGCTAGCAAATATGGCGGGAGGGCCTTAGATACGCAGTATTTT. Protein product: CSASKYGGRALDTQYF.

At least ten counts were recorded for this clonotype. In DNA form, the CDR3 reads TGTGCCAGTAGAGAAAACAAACCCGGGGAGCTGTTTTTT. Encoded protein: CASRENKPGELFF. The rearrangement links TRBV19 to TRBJ2-2; D gene unclear. This CDR3 spans 13 amino acids. Trimming removed 6 bases from V and 6 bases from J, with 11 bases in between. Germline-derived CDR1 and CDR2 are LNHDA and SQIVND (reference sequence).

This clonotype has a count of ten or more. The V gene is TRBV20-1, the J gene TRBJ1-2, with 7 nucleotides matching TRBD1. Germline V CDR1 and CDR2: DFQATT, SNEGSKA (reference sequence). V lost 6 bases and J lost 1; bases outside the gene matches: 5. This CDR3 contains 13 residues. CDR3 sequence (DNA): TGCAGTGCCCCGACAGGGATTAACTATGGCTACACCTTC. Protein: CSAPTGINYGYTF.

The rearrangement joins TRBV2 to TRBJ1-6, with no clear D. The germline gives CDR1 SNHLY, CDR2 FYNNEI. The CDR3 contains 12 residues. Trimming removed 5 bases at V and 5 bases at J, with 4 bases between. As DNA, the CDR3 is TGTGCCAGCAGTCCGAATAATTCACCCCTCCACTTT. This sequence encodes CASSPNNSPLHF.

This clonotype was seen ten or more times. The V call is TRBV2, the J call TRBJ2-2; the D gene is possibly TRBD2 (6 bases). V lost 3 bases to trimming and J lost 2 bases, with 10 bases between them. The CDR3 has 15 amino acids. Germline lookup yields CDR1 SNHLY and CDR2 FYNNEI. The CDR3 region has the DNA TGTGCCAGCAGTGAGGGGACTCTTAACACCGGGGAGCTGTTTTTT. This translates into CASSEGTLNTGELFF.

There are a few counts of this clonotype. The V gene is TRBV6-2 or TRBV6-3, the J gene TRBJ2-3, with D hard to call. V lost 2 bases to trimming and J lost 2 bases, with 8 bases between them. The CDR3 is 14 residues long. Germline V gene lookup returns CDR1 MNHEY and CDR2 SVGEGT. The chain's CDR3 is CASSYGTYTDTQYF. The CDR3 DNA reads TGTGCCAGCAGTTACGGAACTTACACAGATACGCAGTATTTT.

Concerning this clonotype itself: The germline gene is not matched at one end of the junction; a read error may be the cause. CDR3 residues: CASSLGLGGHQAYEQHF. The CDR3 nucleotides read TGTGCCAGCAGCTTGGGTCTGGGGGGGCACCAGGCCTACGAGCAGCACTTC. The chain has TRBV5-5 and TRBJ2-7; TRBD2 might be the D (7 bases). CDR3 length: 17 amino acids. Germline V gene sequence: CDR1 SGHKS, CDR2 YYEKEE (reference sequence).